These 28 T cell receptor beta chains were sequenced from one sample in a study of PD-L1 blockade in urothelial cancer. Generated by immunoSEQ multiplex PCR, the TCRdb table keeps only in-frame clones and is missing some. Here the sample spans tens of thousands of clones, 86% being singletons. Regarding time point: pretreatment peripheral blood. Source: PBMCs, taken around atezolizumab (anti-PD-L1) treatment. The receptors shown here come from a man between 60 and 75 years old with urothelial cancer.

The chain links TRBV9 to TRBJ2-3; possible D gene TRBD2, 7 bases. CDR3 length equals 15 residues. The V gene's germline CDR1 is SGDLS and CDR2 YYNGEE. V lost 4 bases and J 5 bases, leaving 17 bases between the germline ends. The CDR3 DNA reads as TGTGCCAGCAGCCCTCGGCCCGGGGGGCGAGATACGCAGTATTTT. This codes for CASSPRPGGRDTQYF.

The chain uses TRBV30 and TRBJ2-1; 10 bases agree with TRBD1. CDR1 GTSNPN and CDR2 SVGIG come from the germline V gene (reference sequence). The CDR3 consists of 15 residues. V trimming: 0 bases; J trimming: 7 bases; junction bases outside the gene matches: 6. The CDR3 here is CAWSVLWDRGNEQFF. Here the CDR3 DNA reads TGTGCCTGGAGTGTACTATGGGACAGGGGAAATGAGCAGTTCTTC.

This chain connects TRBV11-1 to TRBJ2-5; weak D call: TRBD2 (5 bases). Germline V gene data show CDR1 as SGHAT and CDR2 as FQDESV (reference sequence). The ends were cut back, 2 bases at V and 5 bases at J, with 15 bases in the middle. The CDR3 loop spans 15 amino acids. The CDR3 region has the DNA TGTGCCAGCAGCTTAATACTAGGTGTGGCTGAGACCCAGTACTTC. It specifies CASSLILGVAETQYF.

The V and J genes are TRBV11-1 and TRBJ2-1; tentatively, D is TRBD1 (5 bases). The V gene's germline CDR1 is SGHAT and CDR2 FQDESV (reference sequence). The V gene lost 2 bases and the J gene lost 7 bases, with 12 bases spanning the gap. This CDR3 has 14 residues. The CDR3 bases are TGTGCCAGCAGCTTATCGGCAGGGTGGAATGAGCAGTTCTTC. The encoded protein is CASSLSAGWNEQFF.

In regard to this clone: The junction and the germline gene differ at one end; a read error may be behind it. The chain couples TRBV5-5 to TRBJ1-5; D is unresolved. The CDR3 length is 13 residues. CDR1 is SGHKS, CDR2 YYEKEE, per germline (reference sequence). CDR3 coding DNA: TGTGCCAGCAGCTTGGACAGCACTCAGCCCCAGCATTTT. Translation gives CASSLDSTQPQHF.

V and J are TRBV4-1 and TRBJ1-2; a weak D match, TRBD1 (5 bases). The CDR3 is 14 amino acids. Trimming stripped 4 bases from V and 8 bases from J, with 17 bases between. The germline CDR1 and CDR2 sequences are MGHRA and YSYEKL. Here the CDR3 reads CASSRGGVGRGYTF. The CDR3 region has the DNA TGCGCCAGCAGCCGTGGAGGGGTCGGCAGGGGCTACACCTTC.

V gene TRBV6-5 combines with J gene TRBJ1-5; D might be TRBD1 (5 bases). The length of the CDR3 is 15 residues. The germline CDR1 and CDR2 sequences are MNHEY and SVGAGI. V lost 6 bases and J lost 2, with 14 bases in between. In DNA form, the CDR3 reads TGTGCCAGCAGAAACCAGGGTCAGGGCAATCAGCCCCAGCATTTT. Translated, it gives CASRNQGQGNQPQHF.

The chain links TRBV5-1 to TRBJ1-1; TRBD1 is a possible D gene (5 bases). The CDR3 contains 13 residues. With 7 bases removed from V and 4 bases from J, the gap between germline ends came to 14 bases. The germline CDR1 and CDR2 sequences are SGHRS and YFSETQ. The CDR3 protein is CASRPGVSTEAFF. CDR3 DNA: TGCGCCAGCCGTCCGGGGGTTAGCACTGAAGCTTTCTTT.

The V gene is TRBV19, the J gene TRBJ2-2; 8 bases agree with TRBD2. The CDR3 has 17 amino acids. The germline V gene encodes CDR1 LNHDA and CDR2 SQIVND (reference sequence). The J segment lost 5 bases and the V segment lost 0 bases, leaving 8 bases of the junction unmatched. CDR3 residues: CASSIDLAGGGTGELFF. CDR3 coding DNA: TGTGCCAGTAGTATAGATCTGGCGGGGGGAGGAACCGGGGAGCTGTTTTTT.

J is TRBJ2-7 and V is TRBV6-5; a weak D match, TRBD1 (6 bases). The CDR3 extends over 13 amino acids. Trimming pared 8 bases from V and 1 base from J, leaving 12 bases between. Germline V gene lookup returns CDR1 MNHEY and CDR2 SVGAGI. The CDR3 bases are TGTGCCAGCGTGGAGACAGGATCCTACGAGCAGTACTTC. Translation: CASVETGSYEQYF.

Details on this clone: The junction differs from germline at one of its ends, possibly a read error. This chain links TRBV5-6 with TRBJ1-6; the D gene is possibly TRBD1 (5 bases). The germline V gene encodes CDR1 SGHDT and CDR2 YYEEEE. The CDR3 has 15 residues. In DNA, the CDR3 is TGTGCCAGCAGTTTGGGGGGGGTCTATAATTCACCCCTCCACTTT. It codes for CASSLGGVYNSPLHF.

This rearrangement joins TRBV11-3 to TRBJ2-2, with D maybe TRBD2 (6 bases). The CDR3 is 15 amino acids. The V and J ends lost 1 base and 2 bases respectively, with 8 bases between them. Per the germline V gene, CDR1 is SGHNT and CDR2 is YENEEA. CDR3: CASSLVRGNTGELFF. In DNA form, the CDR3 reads TGTGCCAGCAGCTTAGTGCGGGGTAACACCGGGGAGCTGTTTTTT. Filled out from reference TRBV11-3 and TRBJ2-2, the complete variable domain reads EAGVVQSPRYKIIEKKQPVAFWCNPISGHNTLYWYLQNLGQGPELLIRYENEEAVDDSQLPKDRFSAERLKGVDSTLKIQPAELGDSAVYLCASSLVRGNTGELFFGEGSRLTVL.

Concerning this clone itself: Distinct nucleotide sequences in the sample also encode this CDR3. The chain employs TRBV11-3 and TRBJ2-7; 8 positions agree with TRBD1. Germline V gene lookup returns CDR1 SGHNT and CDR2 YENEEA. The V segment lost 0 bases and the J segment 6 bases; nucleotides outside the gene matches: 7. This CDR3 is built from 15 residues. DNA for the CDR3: TGTGCCAGCAGCTTAGAAGGACAGGGAAGTCGCGAGCAGTACTTC. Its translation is CASSLEGQGSREQYF.

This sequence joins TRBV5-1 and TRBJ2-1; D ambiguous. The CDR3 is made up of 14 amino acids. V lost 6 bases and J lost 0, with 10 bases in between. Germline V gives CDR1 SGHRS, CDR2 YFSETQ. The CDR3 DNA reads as TGCGCCAGCAAAGGAGTGAGCTCCTACAATGAGCAGTTCTTC. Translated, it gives CASKGVSSYNEQFF.

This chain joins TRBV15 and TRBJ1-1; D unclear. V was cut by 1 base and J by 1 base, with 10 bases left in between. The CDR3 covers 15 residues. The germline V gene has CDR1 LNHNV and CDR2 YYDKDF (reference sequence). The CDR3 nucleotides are TGTGCCACCAGCAGAGTTTACCAGGAGAACACTGAAGCTTTCTTT. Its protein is CATSRVYQENTEAFF.

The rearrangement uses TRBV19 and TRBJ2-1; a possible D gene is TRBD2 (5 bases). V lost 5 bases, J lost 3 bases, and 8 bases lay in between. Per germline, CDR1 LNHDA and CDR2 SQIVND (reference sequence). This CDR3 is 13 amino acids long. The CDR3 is CASSVEDYNEQFF. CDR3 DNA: TGTGCCAGTAGTGTGGAGGACTACAATGAGCAGTTCTTC.

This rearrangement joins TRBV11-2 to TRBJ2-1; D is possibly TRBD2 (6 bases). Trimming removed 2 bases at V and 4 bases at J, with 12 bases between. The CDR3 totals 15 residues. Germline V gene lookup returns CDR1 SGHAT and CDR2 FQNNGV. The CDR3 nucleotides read TGTGCCAGCAGCTTAAACGCGGGACCATACAATGAGCAGTTCTTC. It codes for CASSLNAGPYNEQFF.

CDR3 in amino acids: CASSVEGADTDTQYF. The CDR3 DNA sequence: TGTGCCAGCAGCGTAGAGGGGGCCGACACAGATACGCAGTATTTT. This chain connects TRBV9 to TRBJ2-3; 7 bases map to TRBD1. Per germline, CDR1 SGDLS and CDR2 YYNGEE. V lost 0 bases to trimming and J lost 2 bases; unmatched junction nucleotides: 3. This CDR3 region has 15 residues.

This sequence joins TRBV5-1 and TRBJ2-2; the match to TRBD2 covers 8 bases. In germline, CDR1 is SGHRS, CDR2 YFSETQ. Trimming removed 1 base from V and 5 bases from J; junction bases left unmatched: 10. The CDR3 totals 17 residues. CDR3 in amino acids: CASSLFSAGGLTGELFF. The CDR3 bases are TGCGCCAGCAGCTTGTTTTCGGCGGGGGGTTTAACCGGGGAGCTGTTTTTT.

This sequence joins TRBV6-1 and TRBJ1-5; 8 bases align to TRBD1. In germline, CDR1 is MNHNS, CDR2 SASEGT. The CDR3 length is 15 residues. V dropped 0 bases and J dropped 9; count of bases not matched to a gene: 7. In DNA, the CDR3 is TGTGCCAGCAGTGAAGCGCAGACAGGGGTCGGGCCCCAGCATTTT. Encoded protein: CASSEAQTGVGPQHF.

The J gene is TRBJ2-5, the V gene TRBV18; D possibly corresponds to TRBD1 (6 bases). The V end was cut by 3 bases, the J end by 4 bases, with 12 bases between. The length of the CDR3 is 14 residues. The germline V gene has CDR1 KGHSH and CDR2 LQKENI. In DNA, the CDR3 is TGTGCCAGCTCACCGGGTGGGGGCCGAGAGACCCAGTACTTC. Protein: CASSPGGGRETQYF.

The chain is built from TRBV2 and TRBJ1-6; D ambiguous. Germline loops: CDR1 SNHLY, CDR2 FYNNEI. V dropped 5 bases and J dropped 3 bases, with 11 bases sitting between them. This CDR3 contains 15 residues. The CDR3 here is CASSLGGYYNSPLHF. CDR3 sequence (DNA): TGTGCCAGCAGTTTAGGCGGATACTATAATTCACCCCTCCACTTT. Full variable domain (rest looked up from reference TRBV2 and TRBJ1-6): EPEVTQTPSHQVTQMGQEVILRCVPISNHLYFYWYRQILGQKVEFLVSFYNNEISEKSEIFDDQFSVERPDGSNFTLKIRSTKLEDSAMYFCASSLGGYYNSPLHFGNGTRLTVT.

The CDR3: CASRKTGTGTEAFF. Written as DNA, the CDR3 is TGTGCCAGTAGGAAGACAGGGACGGGCACTGAAGCTTTCTTT. The chain combines TRBV19 with TRBJ1-1, with 7 nucleotides matching TRBD1. Unmatched junction bases numbered 8, after V lost 6 bases and J lost 4 bases. The CDR3 is 14 residues long. CDR1 and CDR2 (germline): LNHDA, SQIVND (reference sequence).

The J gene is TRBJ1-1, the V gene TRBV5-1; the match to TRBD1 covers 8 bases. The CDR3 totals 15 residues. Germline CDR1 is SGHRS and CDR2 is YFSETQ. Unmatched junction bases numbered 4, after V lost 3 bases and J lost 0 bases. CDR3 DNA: TGCGCCAGCAGCTCGACAGGGGCCATGAACACTGAAGCTTTCTTT. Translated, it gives CASSSTGAMNTEAFF. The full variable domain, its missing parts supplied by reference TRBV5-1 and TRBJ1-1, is KAGVTQTPRYLIKTRGQQVTLSCSPISGHRSVSWYQQTPGQGLQFLFEYFSETQRNKGNFPGRFSGRQFSNSRSEMNVSTLELGDSALYLCASSSTGAMNTEAFFGQGTRLTVV.

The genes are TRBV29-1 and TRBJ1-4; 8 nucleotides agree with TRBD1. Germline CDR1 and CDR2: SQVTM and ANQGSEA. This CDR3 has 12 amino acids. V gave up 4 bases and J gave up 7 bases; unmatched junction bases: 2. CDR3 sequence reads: CSVAGGGEKLFF. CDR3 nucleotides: TGCAGCGTTGCAGGGGGCGGTGAAAAACTGTTTTTT.

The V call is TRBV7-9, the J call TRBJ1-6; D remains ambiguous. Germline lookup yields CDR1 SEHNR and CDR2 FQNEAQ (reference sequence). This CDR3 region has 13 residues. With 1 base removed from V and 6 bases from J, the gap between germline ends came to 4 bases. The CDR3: CASSLGVNSPLHF. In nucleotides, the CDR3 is TGTGCCAGCAGCTTAGGAGTTAATTCACCCCTCCACTTT.

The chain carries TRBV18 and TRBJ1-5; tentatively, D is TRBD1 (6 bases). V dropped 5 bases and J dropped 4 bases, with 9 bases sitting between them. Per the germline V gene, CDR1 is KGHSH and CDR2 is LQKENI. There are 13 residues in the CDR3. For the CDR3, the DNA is TGTGCCAGCTCATCAACAGGGAATCAGCCCCAGCATTTT. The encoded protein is CASSSTGNQPQHF.

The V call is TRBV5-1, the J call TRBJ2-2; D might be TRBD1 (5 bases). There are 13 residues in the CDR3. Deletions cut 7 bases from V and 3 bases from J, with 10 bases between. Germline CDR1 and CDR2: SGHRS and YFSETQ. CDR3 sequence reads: CASGARDTGELFF. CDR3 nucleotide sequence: TGCGCCAGCGGGGCGCGAGACACCGGGGAGCTGTTTTTT.